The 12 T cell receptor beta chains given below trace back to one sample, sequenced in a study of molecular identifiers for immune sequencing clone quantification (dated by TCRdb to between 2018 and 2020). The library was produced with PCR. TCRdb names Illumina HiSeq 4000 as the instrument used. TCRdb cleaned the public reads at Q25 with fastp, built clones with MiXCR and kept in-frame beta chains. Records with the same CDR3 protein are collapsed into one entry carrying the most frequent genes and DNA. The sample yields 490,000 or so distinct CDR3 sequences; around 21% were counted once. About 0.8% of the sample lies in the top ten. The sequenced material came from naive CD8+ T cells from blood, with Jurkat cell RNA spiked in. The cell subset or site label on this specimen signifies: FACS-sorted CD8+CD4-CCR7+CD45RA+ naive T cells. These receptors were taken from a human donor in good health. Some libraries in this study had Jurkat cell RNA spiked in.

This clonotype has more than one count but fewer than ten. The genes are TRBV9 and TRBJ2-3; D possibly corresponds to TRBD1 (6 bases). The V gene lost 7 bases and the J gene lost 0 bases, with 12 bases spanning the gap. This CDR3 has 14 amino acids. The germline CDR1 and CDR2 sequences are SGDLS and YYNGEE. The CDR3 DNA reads TGTGCCAGCGGGGGCGGAGTCAGCACAGATACGCAGTATTTT. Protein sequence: CASGGGVSTDTQYF. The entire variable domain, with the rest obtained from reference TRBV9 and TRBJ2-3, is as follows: DSGVTQTPKHLITATGQRVTLRCSPRSGDLSVYWYQQSLDQGLQFLIQYYNGEERAKGNILERFSAQQFPDLHSELNLSSLELGDSALYFCASGGGVSTDTQYFGPGTRLTVL.

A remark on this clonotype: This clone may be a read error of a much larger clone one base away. This CDR3 reads CASSFVPGTTTDTQYF. DNA of the CDR3: TGTGCCAGCAGTTTTGTCCCCGGGACAACCACAGATACGCAGTATTTT. The V gene is TRBV27, the J gene TRBJ2-3, with D perhaps matching TRBD1 (6 bases). V lost 3 bases to trimming and J lost 2 bases, with 15 bases between them. There are 16 residues in the CDR3. Germline values: CDR1 MNHEY, CDR2 SMNVEV (reference sequence).

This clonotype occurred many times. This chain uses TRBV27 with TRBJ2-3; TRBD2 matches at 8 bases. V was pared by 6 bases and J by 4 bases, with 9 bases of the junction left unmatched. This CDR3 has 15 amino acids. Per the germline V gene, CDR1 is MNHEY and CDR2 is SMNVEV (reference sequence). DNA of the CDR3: TGTGCCAGCAGGCAAAACCGGGGACTAGCAGATACGCAGTATTTT. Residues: CASRQNRGLADTQYF.

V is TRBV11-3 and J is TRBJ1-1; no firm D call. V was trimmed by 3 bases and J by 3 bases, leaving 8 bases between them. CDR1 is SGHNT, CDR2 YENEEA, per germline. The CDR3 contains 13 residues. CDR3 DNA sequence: TGTGCCAGCAGCTTTCTGGAGGACACTGAAGCTTTCTTT. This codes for CASSFLEDTEAFF.

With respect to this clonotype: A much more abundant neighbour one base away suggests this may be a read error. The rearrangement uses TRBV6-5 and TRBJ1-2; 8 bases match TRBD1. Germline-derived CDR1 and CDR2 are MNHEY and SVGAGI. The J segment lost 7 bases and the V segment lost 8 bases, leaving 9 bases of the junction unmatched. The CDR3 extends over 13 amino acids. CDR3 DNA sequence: TGTGCCAGCGGTATCGGACAGGGAGGTGGCTACACCTTC. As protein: CASGIGQGGGYTF.

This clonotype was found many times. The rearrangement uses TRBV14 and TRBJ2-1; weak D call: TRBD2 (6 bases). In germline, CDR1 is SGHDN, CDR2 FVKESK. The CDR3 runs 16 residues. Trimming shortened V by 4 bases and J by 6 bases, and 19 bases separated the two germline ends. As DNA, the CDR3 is TGTGCCAGCAGCCGAAAAGGGACTTATATGGCCAATGAGCAGTTCTTC. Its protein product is CASSRKGTYMANEQFF.

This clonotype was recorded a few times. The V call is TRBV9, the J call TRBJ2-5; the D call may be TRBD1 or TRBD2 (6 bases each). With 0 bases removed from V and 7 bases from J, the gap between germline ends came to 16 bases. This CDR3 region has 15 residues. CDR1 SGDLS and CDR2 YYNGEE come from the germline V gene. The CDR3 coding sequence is TGTGCCAGCAGCGTAGGTGGGGGGACAATTGGGACCCAGTACTTC. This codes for CASSVGGGTIGTQYF. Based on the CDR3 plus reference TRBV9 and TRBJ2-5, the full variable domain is DSGVTQTPKHLITATGQRVTLRCSPRSGDLSVYWYQQSLDQGLQFLIQYYNGEERAKGNILERFSAQQFPDLHSELNLSSLELGDSALYFCASSVGGGTIGTQYFGPGTRLLVL.

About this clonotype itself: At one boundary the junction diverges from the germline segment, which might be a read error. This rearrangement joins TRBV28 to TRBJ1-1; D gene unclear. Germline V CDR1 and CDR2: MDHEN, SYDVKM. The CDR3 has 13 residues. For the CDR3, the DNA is TGTGCCACCCAGTCGGGGTATCGCACTGGAGCTTTCTTT. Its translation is CATQSGYRTGAFF.

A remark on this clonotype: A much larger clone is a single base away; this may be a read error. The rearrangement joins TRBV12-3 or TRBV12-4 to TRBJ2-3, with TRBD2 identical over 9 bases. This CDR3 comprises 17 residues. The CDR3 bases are TGTGGCAGCAGGCGGGGGGGCTTTACTTCTAGCACAGATACGCAGTATTTT. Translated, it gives CGSRRGGFTSSTDTQYF.

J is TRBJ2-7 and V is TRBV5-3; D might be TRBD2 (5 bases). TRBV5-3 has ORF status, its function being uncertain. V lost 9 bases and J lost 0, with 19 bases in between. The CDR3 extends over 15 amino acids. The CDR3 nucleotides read TGTGCCAACAGCACGAGGACTCACCTCTCCTACGAGCAGTACTTC. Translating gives CANSTRTHLSYEQYF.

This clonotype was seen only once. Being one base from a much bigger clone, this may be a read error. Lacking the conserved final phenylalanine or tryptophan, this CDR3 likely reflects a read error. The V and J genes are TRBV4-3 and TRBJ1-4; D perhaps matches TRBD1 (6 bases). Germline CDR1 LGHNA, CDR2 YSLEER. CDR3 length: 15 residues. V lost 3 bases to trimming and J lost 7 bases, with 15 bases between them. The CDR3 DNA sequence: TGCGCCAGCAGCCAGGACACAGGGAGGAGTGAAAAACTGTTTTCT. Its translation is CASSQDTGRSEKLFS.

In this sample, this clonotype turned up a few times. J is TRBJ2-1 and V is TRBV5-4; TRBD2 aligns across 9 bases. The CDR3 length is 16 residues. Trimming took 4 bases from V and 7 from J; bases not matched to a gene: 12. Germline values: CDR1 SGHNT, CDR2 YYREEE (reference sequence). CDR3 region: CASSALAGGPGNEQFF. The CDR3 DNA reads TGTGCCAGCAGCGCACTCGCGGGGGGGCCGGGGAATGAGCAGTTCTTC.